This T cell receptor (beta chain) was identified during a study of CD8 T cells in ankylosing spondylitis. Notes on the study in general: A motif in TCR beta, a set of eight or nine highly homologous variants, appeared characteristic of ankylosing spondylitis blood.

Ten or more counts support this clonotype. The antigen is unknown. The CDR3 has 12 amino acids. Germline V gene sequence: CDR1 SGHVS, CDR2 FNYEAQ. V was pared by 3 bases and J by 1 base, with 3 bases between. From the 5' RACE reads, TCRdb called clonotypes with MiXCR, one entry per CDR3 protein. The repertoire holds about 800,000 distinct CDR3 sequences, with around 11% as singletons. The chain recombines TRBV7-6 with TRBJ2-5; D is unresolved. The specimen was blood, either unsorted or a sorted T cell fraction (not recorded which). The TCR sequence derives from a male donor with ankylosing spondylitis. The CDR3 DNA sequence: TGTGCCAGCAGCTTTTTCCAAGAGACCCAGTACTTC. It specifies CASSFFQETQYF.